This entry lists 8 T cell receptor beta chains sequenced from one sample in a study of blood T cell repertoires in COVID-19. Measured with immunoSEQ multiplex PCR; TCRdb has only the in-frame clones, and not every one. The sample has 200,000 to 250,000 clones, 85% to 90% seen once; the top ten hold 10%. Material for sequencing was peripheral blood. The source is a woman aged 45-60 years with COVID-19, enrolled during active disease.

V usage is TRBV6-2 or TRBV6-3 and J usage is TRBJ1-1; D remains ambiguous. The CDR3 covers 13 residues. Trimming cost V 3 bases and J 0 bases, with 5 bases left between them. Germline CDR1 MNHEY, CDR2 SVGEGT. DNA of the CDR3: TGTGCCAGCAGTTATGCGCTGAACACTGAAGCTTTCTTT. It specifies CASSYALNTEAFF.

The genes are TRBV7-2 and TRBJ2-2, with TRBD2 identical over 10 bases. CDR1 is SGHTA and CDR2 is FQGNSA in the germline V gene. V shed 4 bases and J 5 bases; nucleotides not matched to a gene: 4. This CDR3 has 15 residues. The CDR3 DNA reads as TGTGCCAGCAGCTCTAGCGGGGGTTATACCGGGGAGCTGTTTTTT. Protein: CASSSSGGYTGELFF.

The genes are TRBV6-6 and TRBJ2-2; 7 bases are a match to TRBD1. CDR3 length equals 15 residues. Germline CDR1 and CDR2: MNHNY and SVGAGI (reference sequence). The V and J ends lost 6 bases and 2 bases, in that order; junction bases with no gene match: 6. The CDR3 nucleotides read TGTGCCAGCAGACTCGACAGGGCTAACACCGGGGAGCTGTTTTTT. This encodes CASRLDRANTGELFF.

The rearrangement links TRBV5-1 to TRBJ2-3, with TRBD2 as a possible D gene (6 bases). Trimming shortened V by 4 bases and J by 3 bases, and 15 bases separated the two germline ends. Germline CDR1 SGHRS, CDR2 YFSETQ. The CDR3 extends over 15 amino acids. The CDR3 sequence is CASSMGTHTTDTQYF. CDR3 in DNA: TGCGCCAGCAGCATGGGGACTCATACTACAGATACGCAGTATTTT.

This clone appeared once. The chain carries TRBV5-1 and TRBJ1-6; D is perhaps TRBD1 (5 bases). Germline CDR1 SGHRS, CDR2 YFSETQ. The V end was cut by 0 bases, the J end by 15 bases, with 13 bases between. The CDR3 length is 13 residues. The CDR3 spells CASSLEGRGFLHF. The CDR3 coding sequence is TGCGCCAGCAGCTTGGAGGGGCGGGGGTTCCTCCACTTT.

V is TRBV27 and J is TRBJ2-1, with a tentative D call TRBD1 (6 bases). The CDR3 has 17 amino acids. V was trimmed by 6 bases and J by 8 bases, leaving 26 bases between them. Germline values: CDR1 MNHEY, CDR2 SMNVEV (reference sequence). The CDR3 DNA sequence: TGTGCCAGCAGACCACTTCCCGGGACACCCGAAGACGATGAGCAGTTCTTC. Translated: CASRPLPGTPEDDEQFF.

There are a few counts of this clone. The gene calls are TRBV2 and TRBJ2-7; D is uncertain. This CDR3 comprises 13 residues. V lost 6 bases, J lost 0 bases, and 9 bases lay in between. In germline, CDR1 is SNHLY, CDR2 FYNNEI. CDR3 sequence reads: CASSFGASYEQYV. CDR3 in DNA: TGTGCCAGCAGCTTCGGAGCCTCCTACGAGCAGTACGTC.

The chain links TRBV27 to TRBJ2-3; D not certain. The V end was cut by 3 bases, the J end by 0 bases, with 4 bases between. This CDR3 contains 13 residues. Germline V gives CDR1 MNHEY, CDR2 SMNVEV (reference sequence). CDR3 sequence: CASSFQSTDTQYF. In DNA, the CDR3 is TGTGCCAGCAGTTTTCAGAGCACAGATACGCAGTATTTT.